These T cell receptor beta chains were read from a single sample in a study of siplizumab effects on memory and regulatory T cells. This table comes from immunoSEQ multiplex PCR, and its TCRdb copy is limited to in-frame clones, with some not included. The sample records tens of thousands of clones, around 96% being singletons. Sample: naive CD8+ T cells sorted from blood. The receptors derive from a human donor in good health. Both conserved end residues are part of each CDR3. A D gene is named only where the DNA matches it firmly. Clone size, where shown, is once, few, many, or a class for clones that have expanded.

d_call: TRBD1; v_call: TRBV5-6; j_call: TRBJ1-2; clone_size: NA; cdr3_nt: TGTGCCAGCAGCTTTCTGACAGGGTACTATGGCTACACCTTC; cdr3_aa: CASSFLTGYYGYTF
d_call: TRBD1; v_call: TRBV4-1; j_call: TRBJ2-1; clone_size: NA; cdr3_nt: TGTGCCAGCGGCCTGGTACGGGACAGTTACAATGAGCAGTTCTTC; cdr3_aa: CASGLVRDSYNEQFF
d_call: NA; v_call: TRBV6-1; j_call: TRBJ2-1; clone_size: NA; cdr3_nt: TGTGCAAGCTTGGACAGCAACAATGAGCAGTTCTTC; cdr3_aa: CASLDSNNEQFF
d_call: NA; v_call: TRBV19; j_call: TRBJ2-5; clone_size: NA; cdr3_nt: TGTGCCAGTAGCAGTGAAGAGACCCAGTACTTC; cdr3_aa: CASSSEETQYF
d_call: TRBD2; v_call: TRBV19; j_call: TRBJ2-1; clone_size: NA; cdr3_nt: TGTGCCAGTAGTATGGGGGGACTAGCCCAGTTCTTC; cdr3_aa: CASSMGGLAQFF
d_call: NA; v_call: TRBV19; j_call: TRBJ1-1; clone_size: NA; cdr3_nt: TGTGCCAGTAGTACTAATGGGGACACTGAAGCTTTCTTT; cdr3_aa: CASSTNGDTEAFF
d_call: NA; v_call: TRBV15; j_call: TRBJ1-4; clone_size: NA; cdr3_nt: TGTGCCACCAGCAGAGCGGGGACTGAAAAACTGTTTTTT; cdr3_aa: CATSRAGTEKLFF
d_call: NA; v_call: TRBV19; j_call: TRBJ1-2; clone_size: once; cdr3_nt: TGTGCCAGTAGTCCCGGGACGGACTATGGCTACACCTTC; cdr3_aa: CASSPGTDYGYTF
d_call: NA; v_call: TRBV27; j_call: TRBJ2-3; clone_size: NA; cdr3_nt: TGTGCCAGCAGTTTGGATTATCAGGGGGGAAGCACAGATACGCAGTATTTT; cdr3_aa: CASSLDYQGGSTDTQYF
d_call: TRBD2; v_call: TRBV7-6; j_call: TRBJ2-2; clone_size: NA; cdr3_nt: TGTGCCAGCAGCTTACTCTTTACTAGCGGGTGGAACACCGGGGAGCTGTTTTTT; cdr3_aa: CASSLLFTSGWNTGELFF
d_call: TRBD2; v_call: TRBV28; j_call: TRBJ2-1; clone_size: NA; cdr3_nt: TGTGCCAGCAGTTTTGGTACTAGCGGGGGGGCTGTGAATGAGCAGTTCTTC; cdr3_aa: CASSFGTSGGAVNEQFF
d_call: TRBD1; v_call: TRBV6-5; j_call: TRBJ2-7; clone_size: NA; cdr3_nt: TGTGCCAGCAGTCCAGACAGGGTAACCTACGAGCAGTACTTC; cdr3_aa: CASSPDRVTYEQYF
d_call: TRBD1; v_call: TRBV27; j_call: TRBJ1-6; clone_size: few; cdr3_nt: TGTGCCAGCAGTTTAGGGGACAGCTATAATTCACCCCTCCACTTT; cdr3_aa: CASSLGDSYNSPLHF
d_call: NA; v_call: TRBV5-4; j_call: TRBJ1-2; clone_size: NA; cdr3_nt: TGTGCCACCCCAGGCCCGTTCAACTATGGCTACACCTTC; cdr3_aa: CATPGPFNYGYTF
d_call: NA; v_call: TRBV6-4; j_call: TRBJ2-3; clone_size: NA; cdr3_nt: TGTGCCAGCAGTGACTCGGGGTGGCGCACAGATACGCAGTATTTT; cdr3_aa: CASSDSGWRTDTQYF
d_call: TRBD1; v_call: TRBV5-6; j_call: TRBJ1-5; clone_size: NA; cdr3_nt: TGTGCCAGCAGCTTGGGGACAGGCTATCAGCCCCAGCATTTT; cdr3_aa: CASSLGTGYQPQHF
d_call: NA; v_call: TRBV11-2; j_call: TRBJ2-7; clone_size: NA; cdr3_nt: TGTGCCAGCAGCTTGGAATGGATGTCCTACGAGCAGTACTTC; cdr3_aa: CASSLEWMSYEQYF
d_call: NA; v_call: TRBV10-1; j_call: TRBJ2-7; clone_size: NA; cdr3_nt: TGCGCCAGCAGTCTCGGGGTCGGCTACGAGCAGTACTTC; cdr3_aa: CASSLGVGYEQYF
d_call: NA; v_call: TRBV11-2; j_call: TRBJ1-4; clone_size: NA; cdr3_nt: TGTGCCAGCAGCTCCCCTTTCGGGATTGAAAAACTGTTTTTT; cdr3_aa: CASSSPFGIEKLFF
d_call: TRBD2; v_call: TRBV6-4; j_call: TRBJ2-3; clone_size: NA; cdr3_nt: TGTGCCAGCAGTTCTAGCGGGGGGGCCACAGATACGCAGTATTTT; cdr3_aa: CASSSSGGATDTQYF
d_call: NA; v_call: TRBV2; j_call: TRBJ2-7; clone_size: NA; cdr3_nt: TGTGCCAGCAGTGAAGCCTCCGCCTCGGAGTCCTACGAGCAGTACTTC; cdr3_aa: CASSEASASESYEQYF
d_call: NA; v_call: TRBV27; j_call: TRBJ2-3; clone_size: NA; cdr3_nt: TGTGCCAGCATGAGCACAGATACGCAGTATTTT; cdr3_aa: CASMSTDTQYF
d_call: NA; v_call: TRBV4-3; j_call: TRBJ2-7; clone_size: NA; cdr3_nt: TGCGCCAGCAGCCAACGGCAGGAACCATCCTACGAGCAGTACTTC; cdr3_aa: CASSQRQEPSYEQYF
d_call: NA; v_call: TRBV9; j_call: TRBJ1-1; clone_size: NA; cdr3_nt: TGTGCCAGCAGCGACACCTTTGGGGGGAACACTGAAGCTTTCTTT; cdr3_aa: CASSDTFGGNTEAFF
d_call: NA; v_call: TRBV28; j_call: TRBJ1-2; clone_size: few; cdr3_nt: TGTGCCAGCAGTCCCCGGGGTGGGGGATATGGCTACACCTTC; cdr3_aa: CASSPRGGGYGYTF
d_call: NA; v_call: TRBV2; j_call: TRBJ1-1; clone_size: NA; cdr3_nt: TGTGCCAGCAGTGTAGGGTTGGGGTACACTGAAGCTTTCTTT; cdr3_aa: CASSVGLGYTEAFF
d_call: TRBD2; v_call: TRBV5-6; j_call: TRBJ2-1; clone_size: NA; cdr3_nt: TGTGCCAGCAGCTTAGTACGACTAGCGGGGAATGAGCAGTTCTTC; cdr3_aa: CASSLVRLAGNEQFF
d_call: NA; v_call: TRBV5-4; j_call: TRBJ1-1; clone_size: NA; cdr3_nt: TGTGCCAGCAGCTTGGGAGGTTCGACTGAAGCTTTCTTT; cdr3_aa: CASSLGGSTEAFF
d_call: NA; v_call: TRBV11-2; j_call: TRBJ2-4; clone_size: NA; cdr3_nt: TGTGCCAGCAGCCCCACCGCCATAGCCAAAAACATTCAGTACTTC; cdr3_aa: CASSPTAIAKNIQYF
d_call: NA; v_call: TRBV5-1; j_call: TRBJ1-1; clone_size: NA; cdr3_nt: TGCGCCAGCACCCTAAACGGAGGGGGCACTGAAGCTTTCTTT; cdr3_aa: CASTLNGGGTEAFF
d_call: TRBD1; v_call: TRBV19; j_call: TRBJ1-2; clone_size: NA; cdr3_nt: TGTGCCAGTTATGACAGGGGGAACCTGGCGTATGGCTACACCTTC; cdr3_aa: CASYDRGNLAYGYTF
d_call: NA; v_call: TRBV4-2; j_call: TRBJ2-7; clone_size: NA; cdr3_nt: TGTGCCAGCAGCCAAGAGGGGGCGGGGGTTTACGAGCAGTACTTC; cdr3_aa: CASSQEGAGVYEQYF
d_call: NA; v_call: TRBV19; j_call: TRBJ1-1; clone_size: NA; cdr3_nt: TGTGCCAGTAGGAAGACAGAGAACACTGAAGCTTTCTTT; cdr3_aa: CASRKTENTEAFF
d_call: NA; v_call: TRBV4-1; j_call: TRBJ1-1; clone_size: NA; cdr3_nt: TGCGCCAGCAGCCTTCAGGGAGGCACTGAAGCTTTCTTT; cdr3_aa: CASSLQGGTEAFF
d_call: TRBD1; v_call: TRBV30; j_call: TRBJ1-5; clone_size: NA; cdr3_nt: TGTGCCTGGAATTCCGGGACAGTGAGCAATCAGCCCCAGCATTTT; cdr3_aa: CAWNSGTVSNQPQHF
d_call: NA; v_call: TRBV11-2; j_call: TRBJ2-3; clone_size: NA; cdr3_nt: TGTGCCAGCAGCCTTAGCCTTGCAGATACGCAGTATTTT; cdr3_aa: CASSLSLADTQYF
d_call: TRBD2; v_call: TRBV7-8; j_call: TRBJ2-1; clone_size: NA; cdr3_nt: TGTGTCAGCAGCTTAGCGGGGGGGGCGTACTACAATGAGCAGTTCTTC; cdr3_aa: CVSSLAGGAYYNEQFF
d_call: NA; v_call: TRBV27; j_call: TRBJ1-2; clone_size: NA; cdr3_nt: TGTGCCAGCAGTCCCCGAGAGGGCGGCTATGGCTACACCTTC; cdr3_aa: CASSPREGGYGYTF
d_call: NA; v_call: TRBV2; j_call: TRBJ1-2; clone_size: NA; cdr3_nt: TGTGCCAGCAGTGAAGCGGCAGCAGGGATTGGGTATGGCTACACCTTC; cdr3_aa: CASSEAAAGIGYGYTF
d_call: NA; v_call: TRBV7-9; j_call: TRBJ2-3; clone_size: NA; cdr3_nt: TGTGCCAGCAGCCAGATAACAGGACCAGATACGCAGTATTTT; cdr3_aa: CASSQITGPDTQYF
d_call: TRBD1; v_call: TRBV9; j_call: TRBJ2-7; clone_size: once; cdr3_nt: TGTGCCAGCAGCGTAGGGGAAGGACAGGGGGCCAGCGAGCAGTACTTC; cdr3_aa: CASSVGEGQGASEQYF
d_call: NA; v_call: TRBV5-4; j_call: TRBJ2-5; clone_size: NA; cdr3_nt: TGTGCCAGCAGCTTTTTCAGCCAAGAGACCCAGTACTTC; cdr3_aa: CASSFFSQETQYF
d_call: NA; v_call: TRBV7-8; j_call: TRBJ2-7; clone_size: NA; cdr3_nt: TGTGCCAGCAGCTTATTTGGAGGACAGAGCTCCTACGAGCAGTACTTC; cdr3_aa: CASSLFGGQSSYEQYF
d_call: NA; v_call: TRBV27; j_call: TRBJ2-3; clone_size: NA; cdr3_nt: TGTGCCAGCGGGTTAGATACGCAGTATTTT; cdr3_aa: CASGLDTQYF
d_call: TRBD1; v_call: TRBV28; j_call: TRBJ2-3; clone_size: NA; cdr3_nt: TGTGCCAGCAGTTTACCTACCACGGCAGGGGGAGATACGCAGTATTTT; cdr3_aa: CASSLPTTAGGDTQYF
d_call: NA; v_call: TRBV6-5; j_call: TRBJ2-5; clone_size: NA; cdr3_nt: TGTGCCAGCAGTTTCGGACTCAAAGAGACCCAGTACTTC; cdr3_aa: CASSFGLKETQYF
d_call: NA; v_call: TRBV2; j_call: TRBJ1-3; clone_size: NA; cdr3_nt: TGTGCCAGCACTGGGACCTTCTCTGGAAACACCATATATTTT; cdr3_aa: CASTGTFSGNTIYF
d_call: NA; v_call: TRBV4-1; j_call: TRBJ1-4; clone_size: NA; cdr3_nt: TGCGCCAGCAGCGGGGGTAGTGGTGAAAAACTGTTTTTT; cdr3_aa: CASSGGSGEKLFF
d_call: NA; v_call: TRBV9; j_call: TRBJ2-7; clone_size: NA; cdr3_nt: TGTGCCAGCAGCGTAGAGGAGGACTACGAGCAGTACTTC; cdr3_aa: CASSVEEDYEQYF
d_call: TRBD1; v_call: TRBV9; j_call: TRBJ1-2; clone_size: NA; cdr3_nt: TGTGCCAGCAGCGTAGGGCCCTATATACAGGGGGGAGGCTACACCTTC; cdr3_aa: CASSVGPYIQGGGYTF
d_call: TRBD2; v_call: TRBV9; j_call: TRBJ2-1; clone_size: NA; cdr3_nt: TGTGCCAGCAGCGCCGGTAGCGGGGGGGCTGGGAATGAGCAGTTCTTC; cdr3_aa: CASSAGSGGAGNEQFF
d_call: NA; v_call: TRBV6-1; j_call: TRBJ2-7; clone_size: NA; cdr3_nt: TGTGCCAGCAGTGTCGAGACGGACACCACCTACGAGCAGTACTTC; cdr3_aa: CASSVETDTTYEQYF
d_call: TRBD1; v_call: TRBV18; j_call: TRBJ2-7; clone_size: NA; cdr3_nt: TGTGCCAGCTCCTCTGCAGGGGGCGGGTACGAGCAGTACTTC; cdr3_aa: CASSSAGGGYEQYF
d_call: NA; v_call: TRBV27; j_call: TRBJ1-1; clone_size: NA; cdr3_nt: TGTGCCAGTTCGGGACACGCGAACACTGAAGCTTTCTTT; cdr3_aa: CASSGHANTEAFF
d_call: NA; v_call: TRBV9; j_call: TRBJ2-1; clone_size: once; cdr3_nt: TGTGCCAGCAGCTCGGACTCCTACAATGAGCAGTTCTTC; cdr3_aa: CASSSDSYNEQFF
d_call: NA; v_call: TRBV4-3; j_call: TRBJ2-2; clone_size: NA; cdr3_nt: TGCGCCAGCAGCCAAGATCGGGGAGGCACCGGGGAGCTGTTTTTT; cdr3_aa: CASSQDRGGTGELFF
d_call: TRBD2; v_call: TRBV7-2; j_call: TRBJ2-1; clone_size: NA; cdr3_nt: TGTGCCAGCAGCTTAGAGGGCCGTAGCGGGGGGGACAATGAGCAGTTCTTC; cdr3_aa: CASSLEGRSGGDNEQFF
d_call: TRBD1; v_call: TRBV25-1; j_call: TRBJ1-1; clone_size: NA; cdr3_nt: TGTGCCAGCAGTGAAGACCAGGGGGGGACTGAAGCTTTCTTT; cdr3_aa: CASSEDQGGTEAFF
d_call: NA; v_call: TRBV6-5; j_call: TRBJ1-2; clone_size: few; cdr3_nt: TGTGCCAGCAGTTACTCAGGGATTGGCTACACCTTC; cdr3_aa: CASSYSGIGYTF